What follows are 27 T cell receptor beta chains derived from one specimen sequenced in a study of CD8 T cells in Susac syndrome. cDNA came from roughly 0.53 to 1 ug RNA primed by random hexamers. TCRdb reprocessed the immunoSEQ multiplex PCR reads via MiXCR and lists one record per CDR3 protein. The table includes some 150,000 distinct CDR3 sequences, approximately 96% detected once. Sample: CD4+ T cells from PBMCs. The receptors were gathered from a human donor with Susac syndrome.

Comments on this clonotype: At one end, the junction sequence differs from germline, possibly due to a read error. The rearrangement links TRBV24-1 to TRBJ2-5; the match to TRBD1 covers 11 bases. The CDR3 covers 14 residues. Germline CDR1 is KGHDR and CDR2 is SFDVKD. As DNA, the CDR3 is TGTGCCACCAGAGGACAGGGGGCGCAAGGGACCCAGTACTTC. Translation: CATRGQGAQGTQYF.

This chain links TRBV11-2 with TRBJ2-7; tentative D call: TRBD2 (5 bases). The V end was cut by 1 base, the J end by 7 bases, with 14 bases between. CDR1 SGHAT and CDR2 FQNNGV come from the germline V gene. This CDR3 has 14 amino acids. CDR3 nucleotide sequence: TGTGCCAGCAGCTTAGGTTCAACTCCGGGGGAGCAGTACTTC. As protein: CASSLGSTPGEQYF.

The chain is built from TRBV29-1 and TRBJ2-7, with D perhaps assigned TRBD1 or TRBD2 (5 bases each). This CDR3 is built from 20 residues. V was trimmed by 7 bases and J by 0 bases, leaving 34 bases between them. CDR1 and CDR2 (germline): SQVTM, ANQGSEA. CDR3 DNA: TGCAGCGCCCTTCGAAGGGGCCGTACTAAGGCTCGCGGGCCCTCCTACGAGCAGTACTTC. Encoded protein: CSALRRGRTKARGPSYEQYF.

The chain has TRBV27 and TRBJ2-5; 8 nucleotides agree with TRBD1. The ends lost 4 bases at V and 5 bases at J; junction bases unmatched: 12. This CDR3 is 16 amino acids long. CDR1 is MNHEY and CDR2 is SMNVEV in the germline V gene (reference sequence). CDR3 sequence reads: CASSWTPTGAGETQYF. The CDR3 nucleotides read TGTGCCAGCAGTTGGACACCGACAGGGGCGGGGGAGACCCAGTACTTC.

The CDR3 loop reads CASSQLPWELFF. In DNA, the CDR3 is TGTGCCAGCAGCCAACTTCCCTGGGAGCTGTTTTTT. J is TRBJ2-2 and V is TRBV3-1; no definite D call. This CDR3 spans 12 amino acids. CDR1 is LGHDT, CDR2 YNNKEL, per germline (reference sequence). The ends were cut back, 2 bases at V and 9 bases at J, with 7 bases in the middle.

This rearrangement joins TRBV28 to TRBJ2-7, with 8 nucleotides matching TRBD1. J was trimmed by 3 bases and V by 5 bases; bases with no gene match: 3. Germline V gives CDR1 MDHEN, CDR2 SYDVKM. The CDR3 runs to 13 residues. CDR3 coding DNA: TGTGCCAGCAGTGGACAGGGTTTCTACGAGCAGTACTTC. Translation: CASSGQGFYEQYF.

This clonotype was found once. V is TRBV24-1 and J is TRBJ2-7; 7 bases agree with TRBD1. CDR3 size: 14 residues. J was trimmed by 2 bases and V by 8 bases; bases with no gene match: 8. The germline gives CDR1 KGHDR, CDR2 SFDVKD. Written as DNA, the CDR3 is TGTGCCACCAACCGGGACAGCCGGCCCTACGAGCAGTACTTC. Its protein product is CATNRDSRPYEQYF.

The chain links TRBV9 to TRBJ2-7, with D uncertain. Trimming removed 4 bases at V and 5 bases at J, with 13 bases between. Germline-derived CDR1 and CDR2 are SGDLS and YYNGEE. This CDR3 is 13 amino acids long. The CDR3 bases are TGTGCCAGCAGCCGAGGTCCGCCTGACGAGCAGTACTTC. Translation gives CASSRGPPDEQYF.

The genes are TRBV2 and TRBJ1-1; 7 bases are a match to TRBD1. The CDR3 loop spans 15 amino acids. Per the germline V gene, CDR1 is SNHLY and CDR2 is FYNNEI. The V gene end was trimmed by 6 bases and the J gene end by 0 bases; junction bases not matched to a gene: 7. In DNA, the CDR3 is TGTGCCAGCAGGGGGGACAGAACCATGAACACTGAAGCTTTCTTT. Amino acid sequence: CASRGDRTMNTEAFF.

This chain connects TRBV7-6 to TRBJ2-5, with D unclear. From germline, CDR1 is SGHVS and CDR2 FNYEAQ. The length of the CDR3 is 16 residues. The V end was cut by 5 bases, the J end by 3 bases, with 19 bases between. The CDR3 loop reads CASSPFGSPKEETQYF. CDR3 DNA: TGTGCCAGCAGCCCATTTGGCTCCCCCAAGGAAGAGACCCAGTACTTC.

This sequence joins TRBV7-3 and TRBJ2-2; 9 bases map to TRBD1. V lost 4 bases, J lost 4 bases, and 4 bases stayed unmatched. Per the germline V gene, CDR1 is SGHTA and CDR2 is FQGTGA. The CDR3 runs to 15 residues. The CDR3 loop is CASSSGTGSTGELFF. The CDR3 region has the DNA TGTGCCAGCAGCTCCGGGACAGGGTCCACCGGGGAGCTGTTTTTT.

This chain joins TRBV28 and TRBJ2-5; either TRBD1 or TRBD2 may fit D (5 bases each). The CDR3 spans 16 residues. Deletions cut 4 bases from V and 4 bases from J, with 19 bases between. Per germline, CDR1 MDHEN and CDR2 SYDVKM. CDR3 loop: CASSSPGGQGVETQYF. Written as DNA, the CDR3 is TGTGCCAGCAGTTCACCCGGAGGTCAGGGCGTAGAGACCCAGTACTTC. The full variable domain, with the rest looked up from reference TRBV28 and TRBJ2-5, is DVKVTQSSRYLVKRTGEKVFLECVQDMDHENMFWYRQDPGLGLRLIYFSYDVKMKEKGDIPEGYSVSREKKERFSLILESASTNQTSMYLCASSSPGGQGVETQYFGPGTRLLVL.

The chain uses TRBV20-1 and TRBJ2-1; 7 positions agree with TRBD2. CDR1 is DFQATT, CDR2 SNEGSKA, per germline (reference sequence). V lost 4 bases and J lost 10; bases outside the gene matches: 16. This CDR3 is 15 amino acids long. This CDR3 is CSAKSASGLGGEQFF. The CDR3, as DNA: TGCAGTGCTAAATCGGCTAGCGGCCTGGGGGGAGAGCAGTTCTTC.

The CDR3 DNA follows: TGTGCCACCCGCGGGGGGAGCACAGATACGCAGTATTTT. Translated, it gives CATRGGSTDTQYF. The chain couples TRBV24-1 to TRBJ2-3; 8 bases agree with TRBD2. The trim removed 9 bases at V and 0 bases at J, leaving 1 base unmatched. The germline V gene encodes CDR1 KGHDR and CDR2 SFDVKD. The CDR3 sequence is 13 residues long.

This sequence joins TRBV29-1 and TRBJ2-7; a possible D gene is TRBD2 (6 bases). Trimming took 2 bases from V and 3 from J, leaving 14 bases between them. The CDR3 totals 14 residues. Germline CDR1 is SQVTM and CDR2 is ANQGSEA. The CDR3 nucleotides are TGCAGCGTTGAAAGCCGGGACGGGGGCTACGAGCAGTACTTC. Its protein is CSVESRDGGYEQYF.

The gene calls are TRBV20-1 and TRBJ1-2; 9 positions match TRBD1. The CDR3 runs to 14 residues. From germline, CDR1 is DFQATT and CDR2 SNEGSKA (reference sequence). The CDR3 nucleotides are TGCAGCGTACCACCGTCCGGGACAGGGAAAGGCTACACCTTC. Translating it yields CSVPPSGTGKGYTF.

The chain employs TRBV4-1 and TRBJ2-2; 9 bases are a match to TRBD1. In germline, CDR1 is MGHRA, CDR2 YSYEKL. Germline trimming cut 6 bases from V and 5 bases from J; bases unmatched to any gene: 7. The CDR3 totals 15 residues. CDR3 residues: CASRSGTGNTGELFF. CDR3 nucleotides: TGCGCCAGCAGGTCCGGGACAGGGAATACCGGGGAGCTGTTTTTT.

The gene calls are TRBV5-1 and TRBJ2-2, with a possible D match to TRBD1 (6 bases). Germline CDR1 reads SGHRS; CDR2 reads YFSETQ. The germline V and J ends were trimmed by 4 bases and 7 bases, with 17 bases remaining between them. The CDR3 extends over 15 amino acids. The CDR3 nucleotides are TGCGCCAGCAGCCCAGACGGGCAGGGGCTCGGGGAGCTGTTTTTT. Translating gives CASSPDGQGLGELFF.

The chain employs TRBV11-2 and TRBJ2-1; 9 bases align to TRBD2. Germline loops: CDR1 SGHAT, CDR2 FQNNGV. V shed 1 base and J 5 bases; nucleotides not matched to a gene: 3. This CDR3 has 15 amino acids. CDR3 coding DNA: TGTGCCAGCAGCTTAGTCGCGGGAGGGCACAATGAGCAGTTCTTC. It specifies CASSLVAGGHNEQFF.

The J gene is TRBJ2-1, the V gene TRBV2, with 7 nucleotides matching TRBD1. Germline loops: CDR1 SNHLY, CDR2 FYNNEI. The V gene end was trimmed by 5 bases and the J gene end by 7 bases; junction bases not matched to a gene: 5. The CDR3 spans 13 residues. The CDR3 DNA is TGTGCCAGCAGTTCCGACAGGGTGAATGAGCAGTTCTTC. This gives the protein CASSSDRVNEQFF. Filled out from reference TRBV2 and TRBJ2-1, the complete variable domain reads EPEVTQTPSHQVTQMGQEVILRCVPISNHLYFYWYRQILGQKVEFLVSFYNNEISEKSEIFDDQFSVERPDGSNFTLKIRSTKLEDSAMYFCASSSDRVNEQFFGPGTRLTVL.

The sample holds one count of this clonotype. V and J are TRBV28 and TRBJ2-2; no clear D. V was trimmed by 7 bases and J by 2 bases, leaving 8 bases between them. The CDR3 is made up of 13 amino acids. Per the germline V gene, CDR1 is MDHEN and CDR2 is SYDVKM. The CDR3 DNA follows: TGTGCCAGCAATTCTCGTAACACCGGGGAGCTGTTTTTT. Its translation: CASNSRNTGELFF.

The rearrangement joins TRBV28 to TRBJ2-5; D is unclear. V lost 5 bases to trimming and J lost 1 base, with 8 bases between them. The CDR3 runs to 13 residues. Looked up from germline, CDR1 is MDHEN and CDR2 is SYDVKM. CDR3 sequence (DNA): TGTGCCAGCAGTCCGCTAACCCAAGAGACCCAGTACTTC. It yields the protein CASSPLTQETQYF.

The rearrangement uses TRBV5-1 and TRBJ2-5, with 12 bases identical to TRBD2. The CDR3 covers 15 residues. The trim removed 4 bases at V and 7 bases at J, leaving 8 bases unmatched. Germline CDR1 SGHRS, CDR2 YFSETQ. CDR3 bases: TGCGCCAGCAGCCCTACTAGCGGGGGGATTCCGACCCAGTACTTC. Protein product: CASSPTSGGIPTQYF.

The chain couples TRBV9 to TRBJ2-7; 15 bases match TRBD2. The CDR3 is 18 amino acids. Looked up from germline, CDR1 is SGDLS and CDR2 is YYNGEE. The trim removed 4 bases at V and 5 bases at J, leaving 13 bases unmatched. The CDR3 loop is CASSTGTSGRWRRHEQYF. The DNA for the CDR3 is TGTGCCAGCAGCACCGGGACTAGCGGGAGGTGGCGTCGTCACGAGCAGTACTTC.

This clonotype was detected once. The chain carries TRBV14 and TRBJ1-1; D gene unclear. This CDR3 has 15 residues. CDR1 SGHDN and CDR2 FVKESK come from the germline V gene. Trimming took off 4 bases at V and 7 bases at J, with 19 bases between the two ends. The chain's CDR3 is CASSPGGGSINEAFF. The DNA of the CDR3 is TGTGCCAGCAGCCCTGGCGGCGGGAGCATAAATGAAGCTTTCTTT.

The J gene is TRBJ1-1, the V gene TRBV2, with D perhaps matching TRBD1 (5 bases). Trimming left V 6 bases short and J 2 bases short, with 7 bases between. This CDR3 spans 12 amino acids. Germline CDR1 and CDR2: SNHLY and FYNNEI. The CDR3 spells CASSRTNTEAFF. The CDR3 coding sequence is TGTGCCAGCAGCCGGACAAACACTGAAGCTTTCTTT.

The rearrangement links TRBV3-1 to TRBJ2-3, with 13 bases fitting TRBD2. In germline, CDR1 is LGHDT, CDR2 YNNKEL (reference sequence). The CDR3 runs 15 residues. V trimming: 3 bases; J trimming: 11 bases; junction bases outside the gene matches: 8. CDR3 coding DNA: TGTGCCAGCAGCCAGATGACTAGCGGGGGGAGGGGGCAGTATTTT. Translating it yields CASSQMTSGGRGQYF.